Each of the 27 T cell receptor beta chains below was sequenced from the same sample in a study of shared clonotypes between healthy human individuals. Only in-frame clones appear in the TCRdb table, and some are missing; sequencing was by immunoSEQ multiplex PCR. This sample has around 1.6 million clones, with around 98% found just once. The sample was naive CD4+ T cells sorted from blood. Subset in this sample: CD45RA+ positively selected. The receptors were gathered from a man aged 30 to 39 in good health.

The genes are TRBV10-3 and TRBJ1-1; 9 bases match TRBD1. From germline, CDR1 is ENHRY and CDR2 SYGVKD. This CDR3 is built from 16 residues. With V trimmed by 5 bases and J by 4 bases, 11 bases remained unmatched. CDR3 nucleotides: TGTGCCATCAGTCAAGGACAGGGGCGTGTGGGCACTGAAGCTTTCTTT. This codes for CAISQGQGRVGTEAFF.

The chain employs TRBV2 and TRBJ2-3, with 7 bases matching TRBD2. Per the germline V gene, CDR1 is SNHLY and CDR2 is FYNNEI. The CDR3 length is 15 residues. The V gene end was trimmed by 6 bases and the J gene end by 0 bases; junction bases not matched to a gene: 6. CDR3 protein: CASRSSGASTDTQYF. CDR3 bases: TGTGCCAGCAGATCTAGCGGAGCTAGCACAGATACGCAGTATTTT.

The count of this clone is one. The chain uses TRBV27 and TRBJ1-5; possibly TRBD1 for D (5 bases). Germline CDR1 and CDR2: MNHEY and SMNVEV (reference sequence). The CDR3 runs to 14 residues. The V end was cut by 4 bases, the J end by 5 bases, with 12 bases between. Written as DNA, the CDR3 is TGTGCCAGCAGTTACCAGGGCGATCATCAGCCCCAGCATTTT. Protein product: CASSYQGDHQPQHF.

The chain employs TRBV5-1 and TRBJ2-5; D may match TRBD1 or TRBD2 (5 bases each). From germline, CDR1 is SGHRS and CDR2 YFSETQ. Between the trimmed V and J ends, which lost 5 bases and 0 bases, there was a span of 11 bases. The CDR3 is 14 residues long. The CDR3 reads CASRMGTNQETQYF. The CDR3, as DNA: TGCGCCAGCAGGATGGGGACGAACCAAGAGACCCAGTACTTC.

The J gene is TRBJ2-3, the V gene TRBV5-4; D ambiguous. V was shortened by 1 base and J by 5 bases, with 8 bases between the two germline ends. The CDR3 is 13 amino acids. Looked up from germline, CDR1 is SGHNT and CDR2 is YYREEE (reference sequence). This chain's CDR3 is CASSLKERDTQYF. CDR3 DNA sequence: TGTGCCAGCAGCTTGAAGGAGAGAGATACGCAGTATTTT. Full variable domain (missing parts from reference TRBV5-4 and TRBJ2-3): ETGVTQSPTHLIKTRGQQVTLRCSSQSGHNTVSWYQQALGQGPQFIFQYYREEENGRGNFPPRFSGLQFPNYSSELNVNALELDDSALYLCASSLKERDTQYFGPGTRLTVL.

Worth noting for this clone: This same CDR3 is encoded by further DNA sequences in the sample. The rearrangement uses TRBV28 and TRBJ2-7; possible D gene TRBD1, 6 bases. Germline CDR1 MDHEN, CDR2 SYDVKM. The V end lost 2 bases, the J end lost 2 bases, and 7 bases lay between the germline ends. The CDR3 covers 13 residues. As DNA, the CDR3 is TGTGCCAGCAGTTTAGGACAGCCCTACGAGCAGTACTTC. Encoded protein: CASSLGQPYEQYF.

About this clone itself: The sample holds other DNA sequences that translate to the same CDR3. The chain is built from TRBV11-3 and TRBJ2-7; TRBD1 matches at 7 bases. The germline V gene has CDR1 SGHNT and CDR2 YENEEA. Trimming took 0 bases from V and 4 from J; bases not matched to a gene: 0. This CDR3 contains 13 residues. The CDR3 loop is CASSLEQGYEQYF. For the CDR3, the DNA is TGTGCCAGCAGCTTAGAACAGGGGTACGAGCAGTACTTC.

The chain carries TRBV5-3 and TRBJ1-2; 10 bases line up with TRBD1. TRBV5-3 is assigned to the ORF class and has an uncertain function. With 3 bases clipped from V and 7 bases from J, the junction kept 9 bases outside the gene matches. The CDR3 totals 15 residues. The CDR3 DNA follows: TGTGCCAGAAGCTACCAGGACAGGGGGGTTGGTGGCTACACCTTC. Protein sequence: CARSYQDRGVGGYTF.

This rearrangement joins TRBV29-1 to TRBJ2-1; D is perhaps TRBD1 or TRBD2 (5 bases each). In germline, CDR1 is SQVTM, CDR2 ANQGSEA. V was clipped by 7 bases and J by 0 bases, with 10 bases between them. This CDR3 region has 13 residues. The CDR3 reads CSGDVGSYNEQFF. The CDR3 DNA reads TGCAGCGGGGACGTGGGCTCCTACAATGAGCAGTTCTTC.

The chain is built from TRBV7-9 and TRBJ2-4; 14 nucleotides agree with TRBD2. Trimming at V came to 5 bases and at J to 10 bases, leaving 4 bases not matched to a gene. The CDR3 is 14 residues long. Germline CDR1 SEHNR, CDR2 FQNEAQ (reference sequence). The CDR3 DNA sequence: TGTGCCAGCAGCAGGACTAGCGGGAGGAGTATTCAGTACTTC. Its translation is CASSRTSGRSIQYF.

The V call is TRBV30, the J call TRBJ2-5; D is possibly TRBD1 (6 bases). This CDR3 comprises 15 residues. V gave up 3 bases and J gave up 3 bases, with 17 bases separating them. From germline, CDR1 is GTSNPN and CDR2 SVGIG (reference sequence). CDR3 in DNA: TGTGCCTGGAGGGTTTGGGGGCCGGCAGAAGAGACCCAGTACTTC. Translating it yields CAWRVWGPAEETQYF.

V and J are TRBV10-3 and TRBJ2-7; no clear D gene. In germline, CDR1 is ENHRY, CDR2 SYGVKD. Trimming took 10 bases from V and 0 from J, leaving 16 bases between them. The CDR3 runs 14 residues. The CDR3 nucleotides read TGTGCCACCAAAGTCCAGCCCTCCTCCTACGAGCAGTACTTC. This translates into CATKVQPSSYEQYF.

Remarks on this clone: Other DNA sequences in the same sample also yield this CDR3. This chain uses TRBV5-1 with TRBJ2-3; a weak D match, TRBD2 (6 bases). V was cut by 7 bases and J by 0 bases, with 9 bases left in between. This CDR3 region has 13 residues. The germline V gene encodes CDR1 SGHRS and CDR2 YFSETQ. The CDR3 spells CASSRDSTDTQYF. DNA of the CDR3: TGCGCCAGCTCGCGGGATAGCACAGATACGCAGTATTTT.

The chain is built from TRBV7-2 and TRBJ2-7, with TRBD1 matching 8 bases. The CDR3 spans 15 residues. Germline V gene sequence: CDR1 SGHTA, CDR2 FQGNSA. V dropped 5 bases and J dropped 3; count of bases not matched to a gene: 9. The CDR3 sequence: CASSRTGTGNYEQYF. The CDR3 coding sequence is TGTGCCAGCAGCCGAACGGGGACAGGTAACTACGAGCAGTACTTC.

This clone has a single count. The CDR3: CASSSATTQYF. CDR3 nucleotide sequence: TGTGCCAGCAGCTCGGCAACTACCCAGTACTTC. This chain connects TRBV7-2 to TRBJ2-5; no firm D call. This CDR3 has 11 residues. Germline V gene sequence: CDR1 SGHTA, CDR2 FQGNSA. Between the trimmed V and J ends, which lost 4 bases and 8 bases, there was a span of 8 bases.

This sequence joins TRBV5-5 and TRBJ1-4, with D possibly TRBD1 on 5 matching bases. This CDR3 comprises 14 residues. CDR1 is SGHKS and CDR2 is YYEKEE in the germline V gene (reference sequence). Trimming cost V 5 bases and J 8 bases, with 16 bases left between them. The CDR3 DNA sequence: TGTGCCAGCAGTTTCCCCAGGGTTGGGGAAAAACTGTTTTTT. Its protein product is CASSFPRVGEKLFF.

This chain's CDR3 is CASSWGPDTQYF. CDR3 DNA: TGCGCCAGCAGCTGGGGGCCAGATACGCAGTATTTT. This sequence joins TRBV5-1 and TRBJ2-3; weak D call: TRBD1 (6 bases). The V end was cut by 3 bases, the J end by 4 bases, with 6 bases between. The length of the CDR3 is 12 residues. From germline, CDR1 is SGHRS and CDR2 YFSETQ.

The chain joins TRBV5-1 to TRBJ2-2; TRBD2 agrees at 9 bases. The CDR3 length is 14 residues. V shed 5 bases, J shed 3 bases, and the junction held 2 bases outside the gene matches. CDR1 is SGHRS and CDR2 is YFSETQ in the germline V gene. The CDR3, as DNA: TGCGCCAGCAGTATAGCGGGAGACACCGGGGAGCTGTTTTTT. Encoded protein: CASSIAGDTGELFF. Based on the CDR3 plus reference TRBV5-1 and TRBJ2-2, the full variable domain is KAGVTQTPRYLIKTRGQQVTLSCSPISGHRSVSWYQQTPGQGLQFLFEYFSETQRNKGNFPGRFSGRQFSNSRSEMNVSTLELGDSALYLCASSIAGDTGELFFGEGSRLTVL.

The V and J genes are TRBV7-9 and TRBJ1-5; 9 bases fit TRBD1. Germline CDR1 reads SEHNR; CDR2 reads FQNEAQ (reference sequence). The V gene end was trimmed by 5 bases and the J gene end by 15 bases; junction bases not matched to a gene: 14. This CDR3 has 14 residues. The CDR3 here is CASSPKPTGGNGHF. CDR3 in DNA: TGTGCCAGCAGCCCAAAACCGACAGGGGGGAACGGGCATTTT.

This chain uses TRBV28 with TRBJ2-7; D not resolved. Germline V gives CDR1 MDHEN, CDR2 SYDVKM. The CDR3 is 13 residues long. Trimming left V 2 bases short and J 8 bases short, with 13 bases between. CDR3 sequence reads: CASSLQSLIKQYF. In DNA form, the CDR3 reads TGTGCCAGCAGTTTACAGTCGCTGATAAAGCAGTACTTC.

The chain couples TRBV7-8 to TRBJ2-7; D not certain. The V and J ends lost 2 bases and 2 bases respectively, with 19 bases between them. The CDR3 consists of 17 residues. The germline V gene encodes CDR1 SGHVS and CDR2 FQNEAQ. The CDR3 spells CASSLLATLLGTYEQYF. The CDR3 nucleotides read TGTGCCAGCAGCTTACTGGCTACCCTATTGGGGACCTACGAGCAGTACTTC.

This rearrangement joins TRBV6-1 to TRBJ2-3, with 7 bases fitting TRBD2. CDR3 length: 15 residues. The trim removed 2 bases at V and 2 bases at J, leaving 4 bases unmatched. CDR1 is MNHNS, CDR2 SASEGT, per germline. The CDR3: CASSELGRITDTQYF. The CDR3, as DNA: TGTGCCAGCAGTGAACTCGGGAGGATCACAGATACGCAGTATTTT.

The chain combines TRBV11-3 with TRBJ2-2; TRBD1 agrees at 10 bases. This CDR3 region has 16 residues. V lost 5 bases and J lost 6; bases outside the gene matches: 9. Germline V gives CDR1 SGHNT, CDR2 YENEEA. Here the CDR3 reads CASSPTGQGTAGELFF. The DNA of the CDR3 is TGTGCCAGCAGCCCAACGGGACAGGGGACCGCCGGGGAGCTGTTTTTT.

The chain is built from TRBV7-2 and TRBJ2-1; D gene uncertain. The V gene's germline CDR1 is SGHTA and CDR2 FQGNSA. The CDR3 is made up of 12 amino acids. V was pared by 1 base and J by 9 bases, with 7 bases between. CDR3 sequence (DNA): TGTGCCAGCAGCTTAGACGCGGCTGAGCAGTTCTTC. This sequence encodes CASSLDAAEQFF.

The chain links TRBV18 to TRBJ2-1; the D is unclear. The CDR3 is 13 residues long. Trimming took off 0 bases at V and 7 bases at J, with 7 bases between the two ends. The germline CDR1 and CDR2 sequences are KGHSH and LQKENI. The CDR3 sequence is CASSPPLINEQFF. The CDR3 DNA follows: TGTGCCAGCTCACCACCCTTGATTAATGAGCAGTTCTTC.

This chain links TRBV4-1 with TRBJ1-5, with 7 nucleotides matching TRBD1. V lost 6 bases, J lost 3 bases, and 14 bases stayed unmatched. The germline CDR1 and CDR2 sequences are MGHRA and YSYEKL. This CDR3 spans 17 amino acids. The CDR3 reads CASSGGMGQIYNQPQHF. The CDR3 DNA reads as TGCGCCAGCAGTGGGGGAATGGGACAGATCTACAATCAGCCCCAGCATTTT.

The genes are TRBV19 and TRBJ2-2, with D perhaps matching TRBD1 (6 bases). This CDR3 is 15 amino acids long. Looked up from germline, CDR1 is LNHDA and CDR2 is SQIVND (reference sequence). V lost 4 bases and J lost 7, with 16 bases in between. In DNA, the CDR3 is TGTGCCAGTAGTACCCCCGGGACACTCGTCGGGGAGCTGTTTTTT. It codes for CASSTPGTLVGELFF.